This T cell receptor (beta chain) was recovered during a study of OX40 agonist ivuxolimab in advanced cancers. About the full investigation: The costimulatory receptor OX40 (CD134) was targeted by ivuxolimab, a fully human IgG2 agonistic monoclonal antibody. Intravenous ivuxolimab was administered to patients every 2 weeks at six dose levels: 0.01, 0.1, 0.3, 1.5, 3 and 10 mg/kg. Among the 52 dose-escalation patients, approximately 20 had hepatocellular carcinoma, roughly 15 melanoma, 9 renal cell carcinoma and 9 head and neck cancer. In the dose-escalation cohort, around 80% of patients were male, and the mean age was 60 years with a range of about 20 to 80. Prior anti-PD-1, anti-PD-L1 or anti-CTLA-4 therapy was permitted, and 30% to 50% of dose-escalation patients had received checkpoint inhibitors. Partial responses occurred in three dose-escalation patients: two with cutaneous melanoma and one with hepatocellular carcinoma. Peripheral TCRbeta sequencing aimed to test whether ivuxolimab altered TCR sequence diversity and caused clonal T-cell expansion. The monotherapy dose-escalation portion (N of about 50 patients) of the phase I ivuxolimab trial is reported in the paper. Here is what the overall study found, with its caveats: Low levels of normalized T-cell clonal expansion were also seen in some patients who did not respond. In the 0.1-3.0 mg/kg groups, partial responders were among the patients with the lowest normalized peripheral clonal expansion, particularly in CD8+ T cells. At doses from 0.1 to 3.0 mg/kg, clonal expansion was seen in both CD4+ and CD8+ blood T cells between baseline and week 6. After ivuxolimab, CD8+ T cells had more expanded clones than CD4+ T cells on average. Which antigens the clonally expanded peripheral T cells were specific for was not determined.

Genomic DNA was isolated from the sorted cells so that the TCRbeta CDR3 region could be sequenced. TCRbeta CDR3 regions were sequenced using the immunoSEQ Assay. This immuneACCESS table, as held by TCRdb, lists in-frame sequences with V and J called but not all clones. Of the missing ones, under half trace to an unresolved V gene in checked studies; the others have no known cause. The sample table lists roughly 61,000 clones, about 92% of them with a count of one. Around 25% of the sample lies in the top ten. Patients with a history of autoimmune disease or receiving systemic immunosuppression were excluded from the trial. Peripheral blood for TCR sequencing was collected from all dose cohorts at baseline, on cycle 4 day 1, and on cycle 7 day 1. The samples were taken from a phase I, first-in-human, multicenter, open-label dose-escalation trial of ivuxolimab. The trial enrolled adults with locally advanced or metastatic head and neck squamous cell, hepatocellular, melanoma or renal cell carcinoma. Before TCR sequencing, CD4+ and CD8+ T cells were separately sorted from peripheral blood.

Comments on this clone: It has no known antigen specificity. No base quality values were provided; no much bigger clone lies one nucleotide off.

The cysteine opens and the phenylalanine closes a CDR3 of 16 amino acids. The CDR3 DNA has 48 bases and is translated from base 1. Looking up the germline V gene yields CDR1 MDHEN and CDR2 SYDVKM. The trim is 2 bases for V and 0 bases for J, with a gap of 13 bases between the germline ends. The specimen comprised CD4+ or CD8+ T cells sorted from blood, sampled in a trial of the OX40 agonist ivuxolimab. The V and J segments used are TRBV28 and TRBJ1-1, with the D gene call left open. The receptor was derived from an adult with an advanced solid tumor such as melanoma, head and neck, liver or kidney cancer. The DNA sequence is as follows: TGTGCCAGCAGTTTAAGTACGGAAGGTATGAACACTGAAGCTTTCTTT. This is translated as CASSLSTEGMNTEAFF.